A selection of T cell receptor beta chains follows, all from one sample in a study of patients and donors after allogeneic stem cell transplantation. TCRdb re-derived calls from the RT-PCR reads in MiXCR, one entry per CDR3 protein. The table lists roughly 200,000 distinct CDR3 sequences, 35% to 45% of them singletons. Sequenced sample: blood, either unsorted or a sorted T cell fraction (not recorded which). These TCRs come from a human donor who was either an allogeneic HSCT recipient or a stem cell or donor lymphocyte infusion donor (not recorded which). It is not recorded whose cells these are; they may come from a transplant donor. The CDR3 runs from the conserved cysteine through the conserved F or W. The D gene is left open where the match is weak. Clone size is given for some rows only: seen once, a few or many times, or a class if the clone is expanded.

>few|TRBV7-3|TRBJ2-3|NA
CASSLMGPSTDTQYF
TGTGCCAGCAGCTTAATGGGGCCTAGCACAGATACGCAGTATTTT
>many|TRBV20-1|TRBJ1-5|NA
CSARNGGNQPQHF
TGCAGTGCTAGAAATGGGGGGAATCAGCCCCAGCATTTT
>NA|TRBV5-1|TRBJ2-7|NA
CASSLLKNEQYF
TGCGCCAGCAGCTTGTTGAAAAACGAGCAGTACTTC
>many|TRBV27|TRBJ2-2|NA
CASSFRQPYTGELFF
TGTGCCAGCAGTTTTAGGCAGCCGTACACCGGGGAGCTGTTTTTT
>few|TRBV27|TRBJ1-5|TRBD1
CASSLRGGQGVNQPQHF
TGTGCCAGCAGTTTACGGGGGGGACAGGGGGTCAATCAGCCCCAGCATTTT
>NA|TRBV12-3/TRBV12-4|TRBJ2-5|NA
CASSPNRDPRVTQYF
TGTGCCAGCAGTCCTAACAGGGACCCCCGGGTGACCCAGTACTTC
>NA|TRBV6-6|TRBJ1-2|NA
CASSYSVQPLLAYGYTF
TGTGCCAGCAGTTACTCGGTCCAGCCCCTCTTGGCCTATGGCTACACCTTC
>NA|TRBV4-3|TRBJ1-3|NA
CASSQDSRERGWNTIYF
TGCGCCAGCAGCCAAGATTCCCGAGAGAGGGGTTGGAACACCATATATTTT
>NA|TRBV20-1|TRBJ2-1|NA
CSARKNRAGGSLSYNEQFF
TGCAGTGCTCGTAAAAATCGAGCGGGTGGCTCCTTATCCTACAATGAGCAGTTCTTC
>once|TRBV12-3/TRBV12-4|TRBJ2-7|NA
CASSPEGGRSYEQYF
TGTGCCAGCAGTCCAGAAGGGGGACGTTCCTACGAGCAGTACTTC
>NA|TRBV5-6|TRBJ2-5|TRBD1
CASSLGQGVLETQYF
TGTGCCAGCAGCCTAGGACAGGGGGTCCTTGAGACCCAGTACTTC
>NA|TRBV7-9|TRBJ1-1|NA
CASSLYGRGAFF
TGTGCCAGCAGCTTATACGGCCGAGGGGCTTTCTTT
>few|TRBV12-5|TRBJ1-6|NA
CASGYPRAAGPLHF
TGTGCTAGTGGTTACCCCCGGGCCGCGGGACCCCTCCACTTT
>NA|TRBV4-1|TRBJ2-3|NA
CASSQDSRAGADTQYF
TGCGCCAGCAGCCAAGATTCTAGGGCTGGGGCAGATACGCAGTATTTT